The source of this T cell receptor (beta chain) is a study of T cell repertoires in cytomegalovirus infection. Study as a whole: TCR beta signatures that were public indicated CMV infection and matching HLA type. Study-wide points: The response measured ex vivo was dominated by TCR beta clonotypes (HLA-C-restricted and CMV-specific). Cumulated frequencies of public TCR beta families served to identify carriers of CMV plus the relevant HLA.

MiXCR was run by TCRdb on the reads, yielding one entry per CDR3 protein. The repertoire holds almost 500,000 distinct CDR3 sequences, about 11% seen once, with roughly a tenth in the top ten. The CDR3 contains 14 residues. Between the trimmed V and J ends, which lost 1 base and 4 bases, there was a span of 14 bases. The V gene's germline CDR1 is GTSNPN and CDR2 SVGIG (reference sequence). This clonotype was picked up many times. Its antigen remains unidentified. The source of this sequence is a human donor in good health (CMV status not recorded). Some clones in this sample may be carry-over from other donors' samples. The chain has TRBV30 and TRBJ2-7; either TRBD1 or TRBD2 may fit D (5 bases each). Sequencing was done on a sample of PBMCs. The CDR3 DNA reads as TGTGCCTGGAGTGCCGGGGCTGTTCCTTACGAGCAGTACTTC. As protein: CAWSAGAVPYEQYF.